The 18 T cell receptor beta chains listed next were all sequenced from one sample in a study of T cells in pancreatic ductal adenocarcinoma. The selected patients with pancreatic ductal adenocarcinoma had surgery but no neoadjuvant therapy. TCRdb keeps only in-frame clones here, not all; method: immunoSEQ multiplex PCR. Found here are approximately 16,000 clones, roughly 89% of them singletons; the top ten hold 15% to 20%. Material for sequencing was PBMCs. These receptors all come from a human donor with pancreatic ductal adenocarcinoma.

The V gene is TRBV5-1, the J gene TRBJ1-2, with 10 bases aligning to TRBD1. Germline V gives CDR1 SGHRS, CDR2 YFSETQ. The CDR3 consists of 15 residues. The junction had 6 bases not matched to a gene; V was cut back by 4 bases and J by 3 bases. The CDR3 loop is CASSLEGTGDYGYTF. Here the CDR3 DNA reads TGCGCCAGCAGCCTCGAGGGGACAGGGGACTATGGCTACACCTTC.

The chain employs TRBV11-2 and TRBJ1-4; D not certain. With 0 bases removed from V and 3 bases from J, the gap between germline ends came to 11 bases. CDR3 size: 16 residues. Germline V gives CDR1 SGHAT, CDR2 FQNNGV. CDR3 region: CASSLDRVESNEKLFF. The CDR3 DNA is TGTGCCAGCAGCTTAGATCGGGTTGAATCTAATGAAAAACTGTTTTTT.

V usage is TRBV2 and J usage is TRBJ1-5; perhaps TRBD1 as D (5 bases). CDR3 size: 15 residues. Germline CDR1 reads SNHLY; CDR2 reads FYNNEI. The ends were cut back, 10 bases at V and 0 bases at J, with 16 bases in the middle. CDR3 DNA: TGTGCCACCTCCGGGGCCCTCTATAGCAATCAGCCCCAGCATTTT. Its translation is CATSGALYSNQPQHF.

The chain combines TRBV30 with TRBJ1-2; weak D call: TRBD1 (6 bases). The V gene's germline CDR1 is GTSNPN and CDR2 SVGIG (reference sequence). Between the trimmed V and J ends, which lost 2 bases and 2 bases, there was a span of 12 bases. The CDR3 sequence is 14 residues long. The CDR3 region has the DNA TGTGCCTGGAGTTCTGAGGGGGAGAACTATGGCTACACCTTC. This gives the protein CAWSSEGENYGYTF.

The chain couples TRBV7-6 to TRBJ1-2; TRBD1 matches 10 bases. The J segment lost 6 bases and the V segment lost 1 base, leaving 8 bases of the junction unmatched. In germline, CDR1 is SGHVS, CDR2 FNYEAQ. This CDR3 region has 16 residues. The CDR3 spells CASSLDFGQGGDGYTF. The DNA of the CDR3 is TGTGCCAGCAGCTTAGATTTTGGACAGGGGGGCGATGGCTACACCTTC.

This clone was seen a single time. This sequence joins TRBV5-1 and TRBJ2-2; D not resolved. The V end was cut by 1 base, the J end by 3 bases, with 13 bases between. This CDR3 region has 16 residues. Germline V CDR1 and CDR2: SGHRS, YFSETQ. CDR3 residues: CASSLSLDSDTGELFF. The CDR3 DNA is TGCGCCAGCAGCTTGTCCCTCGATTCGGACACCGGGGAGCTGTTTTTT. Variable domain in full (rest from reference TRBV5-1 and TRBJ2-2): KAGVTQTPRYLIKTRGQQVTLSCSPISGHRSVSWYQQTPGQGLQFLFEYFSETQRNKGNFPGRFSGRQFSNSRSEMNVSTLELGDSALYLCASSLSLDSDTGELFFGEGSRLTVL.

The V call is TRBV29-1, the J call TRBJ2-7; 9 bases agree with TRBD1. The CDR3 sequence is 14 residues long. From germline, CDR1 is SQVTM and CDR2 ANQGSEA. J gave up 2 bases and V 1 base, and 3 bases lay outside the gene matches. The CDR3 DNA reads TGCAGCGTTGAAGGAGGACAGGGGACCTACGAGCAGTACTTC. This codes for CSVEGGQGTYEQYF.

The chain recombines TRBV15 with TRBJ2-7; the D gene is possibly TRBD2 (5 bases). Germline V CDR1 and CDR2: LNHNV, YYDKDF (reference sequence). Trimming cost V 0 bases and J 7 bases, with 13 bases left between them. The CDR3 loop spans 14 amino acids. DNA of the CDR3: TGTGCCACCAGCAGAGATCGGGGTCGTCGAGAGCAGTACTTC. Amino acid sequence: CATSRDRGRREQYF. Combining the CDR3 with reference TRBV15 and TRBJ2-7 gives the whole variable domain DAMVIQNPRYQVTQFGKPVTLSCSQTLNHNVMYWYQQKSSQAPKLLFHYYDKDFNNEADTPDNFQSRRPNTSFCFLDIRSPGLGDTAMYLCATSRDRGRREQYFGPGTRLTVT.

This clone appeared a few times. The V gene is TRBV7-9, the J gene TRBJ1-6, with D hard to call. Trimming removed 0 bases from V and 0 bases from J, with 9 bases in between. This CDR3 spans 17 amino acids. CDR1 and CDR2 from the germline V gene are SEHNR and FQNEAQ (reference sequence). CDR3 DNA sequence: TGTGCCAGCAGCTTAGCGAGCGGGAGCTCCTATAATTCACCCCTCCACTTT. This translates into CASSLASGSSYNSPLHF. Complete variable domain (other parts from reference TRBV7-9 and TRBJ1-6): DTGVSQNPRHKITKRGQNVTFRCDPISEHNRLYWYRQTLGQGPEFLTYFQNEAQLEKSRLLSDRFSAERPKGSFSTLEIQRTEQGDSAMYLCASSLASGSSYNSPLHFGNGTRLTVT.

The chain joins TRBV9 to TRBJ1-6, with D uncertain. The CDR3 extends over 15 amino acids. Trimming left V 0 bases short and J 0 bases short, with 4 bases between. Looked up from germline, CDR1 is SGDLS and CDR2 is YYNGEE. The CDR3 loop is CASSVADSYNSPLHF. The CDR3 nucleotides read TGTGCCAGCAGCGTAGCAGACTCCTATAATTCACCCCTCCACTTT. The entire variable domain, with the rest obtained from reference TRBV9 and TRBJ1-6, is as follows: DSGVTQTPKHLITATGQRVTLRCSPRSGDLSVYWYQQSLDQGLQFLIQYYNGEERAKGNILERFSAQQFPDLHSELNLSSLELGDSALYFCASSVADSYNSPLHFGNGTRLTVT.

The V and J genes are TRBV7-8 and TRBJ1-2; 10 bases are shared with TRBD1. Germline V gives CDR1 SGHVS, CDR2 FQNEAQ. J gave up 2 bases and V 2 bases, and 5 bases lay outside the gene matches. The CDR3 is 16 amino acids. The CDR3 DNA follows: TGTGCCAGCAGCTTAATAGACAGGGGGCGCAACTATGGCTACACCTTC. Translation: CASSLIDRGRNYGYTF.

V and J are TRBV5-6 and TRBJ2-4; D is uncertain. This CDR3 has 12 residues. Germline CDR1 SGHDT, CDR2 YYEEEE. Trimming pared 0 bases from V and 9 bases from J, leaving 7 bases between. Here the CDR3 DNA reads TGTGCCAGCAGCTTGGAGGATAGCATTCAGTACTTC. Amino acids: CASSLEDSIQYF.

The chain combines TRBV10-1 with TRBJ2-2; 9 bases agree with TRBD2. This CDR3 has 18 residues. Trimming cost V 6 bases and J 0 bases; bases outside gene matches: 11. In germline, CDR1 is WNHNN, CDR2 SYGVQD (reference sequence). The CDR3 nucleotides are TGCGCCAGCAGCGAAGCGTCGACTAGCGGCCCGAACACCGGGGAGCTGTTTTTT. This sequence encodes CASSEASTSGPNTGELFF.

In nucleotides, the CDR3 is TGTGCCAGCAGCGAAGGCGTAGGCGAGCAGTACTTC. This gives the protein CASSEGVGEQYF. The gene calls are TRBV16 and TRBJ2-7; D not resolved. Trimming took 5 bases from V and 6 from J, leaving 11 bases between them. The CDR3 consists of 12 residues. Looked up from germline, CDR1 is KGHSY and CDR2 is FQNENV.

In this sample, this clone turned up once. The CDR3 DNA sequence: TGTGCCAGCAGCCACAGGGGGCAAAGCACAGATACGCAGTATTTT. This codes for CASSHRGQSTDTQYF. This chain links TRBV5-8 with TRBJ2-3; 9 positions agree with TRBD1. Trimming cost V 4 bases and J 0 bases; bases outside gene matches: 3. The CDR3 is made up of 15 amino acids. Per germline, CDR1 SGHTS and CDR2 YDEGEE. The whole variable domain, filled in from reference TRBV5-8 and TRBJ2-3, reads EAGVTQSPTHLIKTRGQQATLRCSPISGHTSVYWYQQALGLGLQFLLWYDEGEERNRGNFPPRFSGRQFPNYSSELNVNALELEDSALYLCASSHRGQSTDTQYFGPGTRLTVL.

The chain couples TRBV9 to TRBJ1-6, with 11 bases that match TRBD1. Per the germline V gene, CDR1 is SGDLS and CDR2 is YYNGEE. This CDR3 comprises 15 residues. J gave up 9 bases and V 3 bases, and 5 bases lay outside the gene matches. The CDR3 DNA is TGTGCCAGCAGCGCCTCCGGGACAGGGGGTTCACCCCTCCACTTT. Translation: CASSASGTGGSPLHF.

This chain uses TRBV5-4 with TRBJ1-1, with a possible D match to TRBD1 (6 bases). The CDR3 is 15 residues long. With 4 bases removed from V and 5 bases from J, the gap between germline ends came to 18 bases. The germline V gene has CDR1 SGHNT and CDR2 YYREEE (reference sequence). CDR3 residues: CASSAEGGRKTEAFF. CDR3 nucleotide sequence: TGTGCCAGCAGCGCAGAGGGGGGTCGGAAGACTGAAGCTTTCTTT.

This clone appeared a single time. The chain links TRBV5-1 to TRBJ1-2; D is possibly TRBD1 (5 bases). The germline V gene has CDR1 SGHRS and CDR2 YFSETQ. Trimming left V 6 bases short and J 4 bases short, with 16 bases between. The CDR3 runs to 14 residues. This CDR3 reads CASTGGALGYGYTF. The DNA for the CDR3 is TGCGCCAGCACTGGAGGGGCGCTCGGCTATGGCTACACCTTC.